Listed below are T cell receptor beta chains from one sample, sequenced in a study of CD8 T cells in Susac syndrome. TCRdb processed the immunoSEQ multiplex PCR reads anew with MiXCR; each CDR3 protein has one entry. The data contain under 200,000 distinct CDR3 sequences, 85% to 95% of them seen just once; the ten biggest clones take up about 0.15%. The source material was CD8+ T cells from PBMCs. The receptors derive from a human donor with multiple sclerosis. Both conserved end residues are part of each CDR3. The order of the fields is clone size, D gene, V gene, J gene, CDR3 length, CDR3 protein. A D gene is named only where the DNA matches it firmly. The size entry is marked missing in some rows and otherwise reads once, few, many or a size class.

abundance: NA; d_gene: TRBD2; v_gene: TRBV2; j_gene: TRBJ2-7; len: 14; CDR3aa: CARGGLAGDYEQYF
abundance: once; d_gene: NA; v_gene: TRBV4-1; j_gene: TRBJ2-1; len: 14; CDR3aa: CASSQAGAYNEQFF
abundance: NA; d_gene: TRBD2; v_gene: TRBV29-1; j_gene: TRBJ2-1; len: 19; CDR3aa: CSVEGTNSGRIPSYNEQFF
abundance: NA; d_gene: TRBD1; v_gene: TRBV29-1; j_gene: TRBJ1-1; len: 13; CDR3aa: CSDHRDSNTEAFF
abundance: NA; d_gene: NA; v_gene: TRBV11-2; j_gene: TRBJ2-3; len: 13; CDR3aa: CASSAGGPDTQYF
abundance: NA; d_gene: NA; v_gene: TRBV12-3/TRBV12-4; j_gene: TRBJ2-7; len: 14; CDR3aa: CASRLDSDSYEQYF
abundance: NA; d_gene: NA; v_gene: TRBV6-1; j_gene: TRBJ1-1; len: 16; CDR3aa: CASSEGRWAGNTEAFF
abundance: NA; d_gene: TRBD2; v_gene: TRBV29-1; j_gene: TRBJ2-1; len: 15; CDR3aa: CSVLDGLAEDNEQFF
abundance: NA; d_gene: NA; v_gene: TRBV27; j_gene: TRBJ2-7; len: 17; CDR3aa: CASSFLDSARQSREQYF
abundance: NA; d_gene: NA; v_gene: TRBV28; j_gene: TRBJ2-1; len: 15; CDR3aa: CASSLASHVYNEQFF
abundance: NA; d_gene: NA; v_gene: TRBV12-3/TRBV12-4; j_gene: TRBJ2-1; len: 11; CDR3aa: CASRDLDEQFF
abundance: NA; d_gene: NA; v_gene: TRBV25-1; j_gene: TRBJ2-7; len: 11; CDR3aa: CASRHTYEQYF
abundance: NA; d_gene: NA; v_gene: TRBV3-1; j_gene: TRBJ2-1; len: 10; CDR3aa: CASIPGTQFF
abundance: once; d_gene: TRBD1; v_gene: TRBV20-1; j_gene: TRBJ2-7; len: 15; CDR3aa: CSARDGQGVTYEQYF
abundance: NA; d_gene: TRBD1; v_gene: TRBV20-1; j_gene: TRBJ2-7; len: 13; CDR3aa: CSAPGQSSYEQYF
abundance: NA; d_gene: NA; v_gene: TRBV27; j_gene: TRBJ2-1; len: 15; CDR3aa: CASSFSSGDYNEQFF
abundance: NA; d_gene: TRBD1; v_gene: TRBV13; j_gene: TRBJ2-7; len: 18; CDR3aa: CASSLGRTGNQPTYEQYF
abundance: NA; d_gene: TRBD1; v_gene: TRBV12-3/TRBV12-4; j_gene: TRBJ2-7; len: 13; CDR3aa: CATQDRASYEQYF
abundance: NA; d_gene: TRBD1; v_gene: TRBV5-4; j_gene: TRBJ2-7; len: 15; CDR3aa: CASSLGGQGVDEQYF
abundance: NA; d_gene: NA; v_gene: TRBV2; j_gene: TRBJ2-1; len: 13; CDR3aa: CASLTPPEYEQFF
abundance: NA; d_gene: NA; v_gene: TRBV20-1; j_gene: TRBJ1-5; len: 14; CDR3aa: CSATTGGDNQPQHF
abundance: NA; d_gene: NA; v_gene: TRBV5-4; j_gene: TRBJ2-1; len: 14; CDR3aa: CASSRASTPYEQFF
abundance: NA; d_gene: TRBD2; v_gene: TRBV7-6; j_gene: TRBJ2-7; len: 15; CDR3aa: CASSLLPGTSFWQYF
abundance: NA; d_gene: NA; v_gene: TRBV20-1; j_gene: TRBJ2-1; len: 18; CDR3aa: CSVPWGYRPSTSYNEQFF
abundance: NA; d_gene: TRBD1; v_gene: TRBV30; j_gene: TRBJ1-1; len: 15; CDR3aa: CAWPLKGQANTEAFF
abundance: NA; d_gene: TRBD1; v_gene: TRBV30; j_gene: TRBJ2-7; len: 12; CDR3aa: CAWDRGTYEQYF
abundance: NA; d_gene: TRBD2; v_gene: TRBV4-1; j_gene: TRBJ2-3; len: 21; CDR3aa: CASSQEPIDMVAGTSTDTQYF
abundance: NA; d_gene: NA; v_gene: TRBV24-1; j_gene: TRBJ2-3; len: 12; CDR3aa: CATSDYTDTQYF
abundance: NA; d_gene: NA; v_gene: TRBV7-3; j_gene: TRBJ2-6; len: 13; CDR3aa: CASSLRGANVLTF
abundance: NA; d_gene: NA; v_gene: TRBV20-1; j_gene: TRBJ2-5; len: 14; CDR3aa: CSASASGPLGTQYF
abundance: NA; d_gene: TRBD1; v_gene: TRBV20-1; j_gene: TRBJ2-1; len: 14; CDR3aa: CSARGQGRGDEQFF
abundance: NA; d_gene: TRBD1; v_gene: TRBV11-2; j_gene: TRBJ2-3; len: 15; CDR3aa: CASSLGTGVGDTQYF
abundance: NA; d_gene: TRBD2; v_gene: TRBV7-2; j_gene: TRBJ2-1; len: 14; CDR3aa: CASSTSGIYNEQFF
abundance: once; d_gene: NA; v_gene: TRBV11-1; j_gene: TRBJ1-1; len: 15; CDR3aa: CASSPRTGTDTEAFF
abundance: once; d_gene: TRBD2; v_gene: TRBV6-6; j_gene: TRBJ2-3; len: 14; CDR3aa: CASSQRGAGDTQYF
abundance: NA; d_gene: NA; v_gene: TRBV4-1; j_gene: TRBJ2-1; len: 17; CDR3aa: CASSQEVSLSSYNEQFF
abundance: once; d_gene: NA; v_gene: TRBV4-1; j_gene: TRBJ1-5; len: 13; CDR3aa: CASGGLNNQPQHF
abundance: NA; d_gene: NA; v_gene: TRBV12-3/TRBV12-4; j_gene: TRBJ2-1; len: 13; CDR3aa: CASSYTGENEQFF
abundance: NA; d_gene: NA; v_gene: TRBV9; j_gene: TRBJ2-2; len: 17; CDR3aa: CASSQTRDRPNTGELFF
abundance: NA; d_gene: NA; v_gene: TRBV29-1; j_gene: TRBJ2-3; len: 15; CDR3aa: CSGIDAERLPDTQYF
abundance: NA; d_gene: TRBD1; v_gene: TRBV27; j_gene: TRBJ2-7; len: 12; CDR3aa: CASSQTGHEQYF
abundance: NA; d_gene: NA; v_gene: TRBV27; j_gene: TRBJ1-1; len: 13; CDR3aa: CASSLRFGGEAFF
abundance: NA; d_gene: TRBD2; v_gene: TRBV2; j_gene: TRBJ2-3; len: 13; CDR3aa: CASSREGGNTQYF
abundance: NA; d_gene: TRBD1; v_gene: TRBV20-1; j_gene: TRBJ2-7; len: 13; CDR3aa: CSATSPGQYEQYF
abundance: NA; d_gene: TRBD1; v_gene: TRBV4-1; j_gene: TRBJ2-4; len: 18; CDR3aa: CASSLRGMGQAERNIQYF
abundance: NA; d_gene: NA; v_gene: TRBV7-9; j_gene: TRBJ2-7; len: 12; CDR3aa: CASSLLWDEQYF
abundance: NA; d_gene: TRBD1; v_gene: TRBV11-2; j_gene: TRBJ1-1; len: 14; CDR3aa: CASSLGTGSIGAFF
abundance: NA; d_gene: NA; v_gene: TRBV7-9; j_gene: TRBJ2-7; len: 15; CDR3aa: CASSPTPTNTYEQYF
abundance: NA; d_gene: NA; v_gene: TRBV19; j_gene: TRBJ2-3; len: 12; CDR3aa: CATQDRGTTQYF
abundance: NA; d_gene: TRBD1; v_gene: TRBV13; j_gene: TRBJ2-7; len: 15; CDR3aa: CASSLAGTGFYEQYF
abundance: NA; d_gene: NA; v_gene: TRBV9; j_gene: TRBJ2-1; len: 12; CDR3aa: CASSVESNEQFF
abundance: NA; d_gene: NA; v_gene: TRBV27; j_gene: TRBJ2-3; len: 13; CDR3aa: CASTRQITDTQYF
abundance: NA; d_gene: TRBD1; v_gene: TRBV11-2; j_gene: TRBJ2-7; len: 18; CDR3aa: CASSLAPYRDRAPYEQYF
abundance: NA; d_gene: NA; v_gene: TRBV20-1; j_gene: TRBJ2-5; len: 14; CDR3aa: CSAEPADSQETQYF
abundance: NA; d_gene: NA; v_gene: TRBV14; j_gene: TRBJ2-7; len: 13; CDR3aa: CATSPGLSYEQYF
abundance: NA; d_gene: TRBD2; v_gene: TRBV29-1; j_gene: TRBJ2-1; len: 19; CDR3aa: CSVVGVDPRLAGEADEQFF
abundance: once; d_gene: NA; v_gene: TRBV28; j_gene: TRBJ2-7; len: 14; CDR3aa: CASSYQEGAYEQYF
abundance: once; d_gene: NA; v_gene: TRBV30; j_gene: TRBJ2-1; len: 17; CDR3aa: CAWGGILASTGHNEQFF
abundance: once; d_gene: TRBD2; v_gene: TRBV7-9; j_gene: TRBJ2-5; len: 16; CDR3aa: CASSVIGGGAEETQYF